This is a list of T cell receptor beta chains from one sample in a study of T-cell reconstitution after alpha-beta-depleted transplantation in children. Each CDR3 protein gets one entry after TCRdb re-called the PCR reads with MiXCR. This table has some 530,000 distinct CDR3 sequences, about an eighth appearing once. Sample: PBMCs from the stem cell graft donor, taken from the stem cell graft. These TCRs come from a human donor who donated a stem cell graft to a child with combined immunodeficiency. CDR3s include the opening cysteine and the closing phenylalanine or tryptophan. A D gene is named only where the DNA matches it firmly. Clone size is not always given. Where it is, it says once, few, many or a class for expanded clones.

clone_size j_call v_call cdr3_length d_call cdr3_nt cdr3_aa
many TRBJ2-1 TRBV12-3/TRBV12-4 14 TRBD2 TGTGCCATTTCTAGCGGGAGGGCCCGGAATGAGCAGTTCTTC CAISSGRARNEQFF
few TRBJ1-1 TRBV27 12 . TGTGCCAGCAAGTACGGGAACACTGAAGCTTTCTTT CASKYGNTEAFF
. TRBJ1-5 TRBV5-6 15 . TGTGCCAGCAGCCCCCCCTTGACCGTGGTTCAGCCCCAGCATTTT CASSPPLTVVQPQHF
few TRBJ1-1 TRBV5-6 17 TRBD1 TGTGCCAGCAGCTTGCGGACAGGGGGCCGATCGAACACTGAAGCTTTCTTT CASSLRTGGRSNTEAFF
few TRBJ2-7 TRBV20-1 11 . TGCAGTGCTAGAGATTTATACGAGCAGTACTTC CSARDLYEQYF
. TRBJ2-7 TRBV12-3/TRBV12-4 13 . TGTGCCATTTCAGTCAAGGGGATTGGCGAGCAGTACTTC CAISVKGIGEQYF
few TRBJ2-2 TRBV6-2/TRBV6-3 14 . TGTGCCAGCAGCCCCCTCGGCAACACCGGGGAGCTGTTTTTT CASSPLGNTGELFF
many TRBJ2-3 TRBV5-1 15 TRBD1 TGCGCCAGCAGCGACAGGGAAGGCCGCACAGATACGCAGTATTTT CASSDREGRTDTQYF
many TRBJ2-7 TRBV9 14 . TGTGCCAGCAGCGTAGCTGGCAGGGACTACGAGCAGTACTTC CASSVAGRDYEQYF
. TRBJ2-3 TRBV7-2 14 . TGTGCCAGCAGCCCCTTTCTAGTGACAGATACGCAGTATTTT CASSPFLVTDTQYF
. TRBJ1-5 TRBV6-2/TRBV6-3 15 . TGTGCCAGCAGTTATGAGCAGTATAGCAATCAGCCCCAGCATTTT CASSYEQYSNQPQHF
. TRBJ1-5 TRBV3-1 14 . TGTGCCAGCAGCCAAGACGCACGAAATCAGCCCCAGCATTTT CASSQDARNQPQHF
. TRBJ2-1 TRBV5-1 11 . TGCGCCAGCAGCATCGTCAATGAGCAGTTCTTC CASSIVNEQFF
. TRBJ1-4 TRBV25-1 14 . TGTGCCAGCAGTGAAATGTCAACTAATGAAAAACTGTTTTTT CASSEMSTNEKLFF
. TRBJ2-1 TRBV2 14 . TGTGCCAGCAGTGATGAAGGACTGACTAATGAGCAGTTCTTC CASSDEGLTNEQFF
many TRBJ2-1 TRBV20-1 13 TRBD2 TGCAGTGCTAGAGTTCTAGCGGGGAATGAGCAGTTCTTC CSARVLAGNEQFF
. TRBJ2-3 TRBV4-2 15 . TGTGCCAGCACCCGAGCGGGTCAGGGGATAGATACGCAGTATTTT CASTRAGQGIDTQYF
. TRBJ2-1 TRBV30 16 . TGTGCCTGGAGTGTAATGGTGGCGGGGCCCTACAATGAGCAGTTCTTC CAWSVMVAGPYNEQFF
few TRBJ2-1 TRBV7-9 14 TRBD1 TGTGCCAGCAGCTTCCGCCAGCAGGGGGCAAGTGAGTTCTTC CASSFRQQGASEFF
. TRBJ1-5 TRBV7-9 17 TRBD1 TGTGCCAGCAGCTTAGGTATGGCAGGGGGCGCGAATCAGCCCCAGCATTTT CASSLGMAGGANQPQHF
. TRBJ2-4 TRBV6-6 13 TRBD1 TGTGCCAGTCGGACAGGGGGCATAGACATTCAGTACTTC CASRTGGIDIQYF
. TRBJ1-1 TRBV6-5 14 . TGTGCCAGCAGTTACTCGCAGGTACTCACTGAAGCTTTCTTT CASSYSQVLTEAFF
. TRBJ2-1 TRBV29-1 13 TRBD1 TGCAGCGGTGGACAGGGGAAGTACAATGAGCAGTTCTTC CSGGQGKYNEQFF
. TRBJ1-3 TRBV4-3 14 . TGCGCCAGCAGCCCTGGGCGGGGTTGGGACACCATATATTTT CASSPGRGWDTIYF
. TRBJ2-1 TRBV5-6 18 TRBD1 TGTGCCAGCAGCTTGGTTGCCGGGACAGGGGATTCCTACAATGAGCAGTTCTTC CASSLVAGTGDSYNEQFF
few TRBJ2-5 TRBV30 14 . TGTGCCTGGACCCCTGGGGGGGCCGGTGAGACCCAGTACTTC CAWTPGGAGETQYF
many TRBJ2-7 TRBV5-1 15 TRBD2 TGCGCCAGCAGCTTGGATCTAGCGGGGGTATACGAGCAGTACTTC CASSLDLAGVYEQYF
. TRBJ1-1 TRBV20-1 15 . TGCAGTGCTAGCCAGGGGCGCGGGTGGAACACTGAAGCTTTCTTT CSASQGRGWNTEAFF
. TRBJ1-1 TRBV20-1 14 TRBD1 TGCAGTGCTAGGGAAACAGGGGTGGACACTGAAGCTTTCTTT CSARETGVDTEAFF
. TRBJ2-7 TRBV5-1 17 TRBD1 TGCGCCAGCAGCTCGGGTATCAACAGGGGGCGGATAAGCGAGCAGTACTTC CASSSGINRGRISEQYF
many TRBJ2-3 TRBV20-1 15 TRBD2 TGCAGTGCTAGAGATGGGCTAGCGGGAGCAGATACGCAGTATTTT CSARDGLAGADTQYF
few TRBJ2-1 TRBV12-3/TRBV12-4 18 TRBD2 TGTGCCAGCACTCCTAGGGGACTAGCGGGGGGGCTCGGGAATGAGCAGTTCTTC CASTPRGLAGGLGNEQFF
. TRBJ1-5 TRBV7-9 14 . TGTGCCAGCAGCATAGAGGTGGGGGGCCAGCCCCAGCATTTT CASSIEVGGQPQHF
few TRBJ1-2 TRBV5-4 13 . TGTGCCAGCAGCCTCTTTTATACAGGGGGCTACACCTTC CASSLFYTGGYTF
many TRBJ1-6 TRBV12-3/TRBV12-4 14 . TGTGCCAGCAGTTTGCACAGCGGGGTTTCACCCCTCCACTTT CASSLHSGVSPLHF
. TRBJ2-3 TRBV7-2 16 TRBD1 TGTGCCAGCAGCTTGGACAGGGGGTCTATCACAGATACGCAGTATTTT CASSLDRGSITDTQYF
. TRBJ1-2 TRBV27 13 TRBD1 TGTGCCAGCAGCGGGACAGGGGGCCGTGGCTACACCTTC CASSGTGGRGYTF
many TRBJ2-7 TRBV29-1 11 TRBD2 TGCAGCGGGGGAGGGGACTACGAGCAGTACTTC CSGGGDYEQYF
many TRBJ2-2 TRBV28 19 TRBD1 TGTGCCAGCAGTGGGGGGCTATGGACAGGGAGAAAAAACACCGGGGAGCTGTTTTTT CASSGGLWTGRKNTGELFF
few TRBJ1-1 TRBV29-1 13 TRBD1 TGCAGCGTGAGGACAGGGTGGCGCACTGAAGCTTTCTTT CSVRTGWRTEAFF
few TRBJ2-1 TRBV27 11 . TGTGCCAGCAGTTCAGGGGAGGAGCAGTTCTTC CASSSGEEQFF
many TRBJ2-1 TRBV12-3/TRBV12-4 12 . TGTGCCAGCAGTAGGGACGTCTATGAGCAGTTCTTC CASSRDVYEQFF
. TRBJ2-7 TRBV28 14 . TGTGCCAGCAGTTTCCAGCGTTCCATCTACGAGCAGTACTTC CASSFQRSIYEQYF
few TRBJ2-7 TRBV7-9 14 . TGTGCCAGCAGCCGACAAGCAAGCTCCTACGAGCAGTACTTC CASSRQASSYEQYF
few TRBJ1-4 TRBV4-3 16 . TGCGCCAGCAGCCAAGAGAGGGGGAGGGGTAATGAAAAACTGTTTTTT CASSQERGRGNEKLFF
. TRBJ1-3 TRBV4-3 15 . TGCGCCAGCAGCCCGAGGACCGATACTGGAAACACCATATATTTT CASSPRTDTGNTIYF
few TRBJ1-2 TRBV9 13 . TGTGCCAGCAGCGTAGCGGACAGAGAAGGCTACACCTTC CASSVADREGYTF
. TRBJ2-1 TRBV10-3 16 TRBD1 TGTGCCATCAGTGAGTCCTGGGACAGGGGAACAAATGAGCAGTTCTTC CAISESWDRGTNEQFF
many TRBJ2-7 TRBV6-1 14 TRBD1 TGTGCCAGCAGCACCCTAGACAGGGTCCACGAGCAGTACTTC CASSTLDRVHEQYF
. TRBJ2-2 TRBV6-5 15 . TGTGCCAGCAGTTACGTAGGATGGCGCACCGGGGAGCTGTTTTTT CASSYVGWRTGELFF
many TRBJ2-3 TRBV20-1 13 . TGCAGTGGATGGGCGGGGGCCACAGATACGCAGTATTTT CSGWAGATDTQYF
. TRBJ2-3 TRBV10-3 14 TRBD2 TGTGCCATCAGCGTTAGCGGGGGTGAAGATACGCAGTATTTT CAISVSGGEDTQYF
. TRBJ2-7 TRBV4-2 21 TRBD2 TGTGCCAGCAGCCCAAGACACACCGGGACTAGCGGGAGAGGATCCACCTACGAGCAGTACTTC CASSPRHTGTSGRGSTYEQYF
many TRBJ1-6 TRBV28 17 . TGTGCCAGCAATCTTCGGGGGCGGAGCTCCTATAATTCACCCCTCCACTTT CASNLRGRSSYNSPLHF
few TRBJ2-7 TRBV12-3/TRBV12-4 13 TRBD1 TGTGCCAGCAGTCGCAGACAGGGTTACGAGCAGTACTTC CASSRRQGYEQYF
. TRBJ2-1 TRBV4-2 18 TRBD2 TGTGCCAGCAGCCAAGAATCGACTAGCGGGGGGATTTACAATGAGCAGTTCTTC CASSQESTSGGIYNEQFF
. TRBJ2-7 TRBV12-3/TRBV12-4 14 . TGTGCCAGCAGTTGGGGGGGCGCGGGATACGAGCAGTACTTC CASSWGGAGYEQYF
. TRBJ2-3 TRBV7-9 15 . TGTGCCAGCAGCTTGGTGTCTACGGGGGTCGATACGCAGTATTTT CASSLVSTGVDTQYF
. TRBJ2-5 TRBV7-3 13 . TGTGCCAGCAGCCACGGACAGCAAGAGACCCAGTACTTC CASSHGQQETQYF
. TRBJ2-7 TRBV15 13 . TGTGCCACCAGCAGTGACAGGTTCTACGAGCAGTACTTC CATSSDRFYEQYF